This T cell receptor (beta chain) is from a study of blood T cell repertoires in COVID-19 (dated by TCRdb to the early 2020s). Background for the entire study: Samples covering the acute and convalescent phases of COVID-19 were provided by collaborators in the United States, Italy and Spain. The material from the prospective study consisted of cDNA or gDNA derived from T cells, B-cell-depleted T cells, or PBMCs. Subjects who had been exposed to COVID-19, were actively infected with it, or had recovered from it provided the deeply sampled blood TCRbeta repertoires that made up the dataset. The repertoires were released in a freely available public database intended as a resource for research on the immune response to SARS-CoV-2. The samples were drawn from the first 160 participants of the ongoing ImmuneRACE study and from 1,254 subjects provided by 6 global collaborators. A de-identified subject ID, COVID-19 status, age in years and sex were almost always included in the sample metadata. Where available, HLA class I and class II types were obtained from metadata supplied by the sample provider rather than from assay-based typing.

Overall study results and their limits: Clinical and demographic metadata were provided uncurated, with the amount varying by source and participant.

TCRbeta CDR3 regions were amplified from genomic DNA by means of the immunoSEQ Assay, a bias-controlled multiplex PCR. The paper's data handling went like this. Within the assay, amplification of reference gene primers was used to estimate how many nucleated cells each sample contained. To quantify the absolute abundance of each unique TCRbeta CDR3 rearrangement, sequence reads were collapsed and filtered. For each sample, productive Simpson clonality was calculated as the square root of Simpson's diversity index over productive rearrangements. This immuneACCESS table, as held by TCRdb, lists in-frame sequences with V and J called but not all clones. Of the missing ones, under half trace to an unresolved V gene in checked studies; the others have no known cause. That table is the source of V, J and clone size, and D and trimming were worked out from the DNA. This sample holds roughly 160,000 clones; 80% to 90% were observed only once. The leading ten clones occupy around 2% of the sample.

Whole blood was collected in K2EDTA tubes by collaborating institutions according to the institutions' own protocols. For TCRbeta analysis, collaborator samples were shipped as frozen whole blood, as isolated PBMCs, or as DNA extracted from either sample type. Remarks on this clone: Its binding antigen is unknown. There are no base qualities to consult, and no much larger clone falls within one base.

The specimen was peripheral blood. The TCR comes from a woman aged 80 or older with acute or convalescent COVID-19.

The nucleotide sequence is given as TGTGCCTGGAGTTACGGACAGGACTATGGCTACACCTTC. The encoded protein is CAWSYGQDYGYTF. Recombination linked TRBV30 to TRBJ1-2, with 7 bases aligning to TRBD1. Taken from cysteine to phenylalanine, the CDR3 has 13 residues. The CDR3 DNA has 39 bases and is translated from base 1. The germline V gene encodes CDR1 GTSNPN and CDR2 SVGIG (reference sequence). Trimming accounts for 2 bases at V and 3 bases at J, while the number of junction bases matched to no gene is 3. Supplemented by the reference TRBV30 and TRBJ1-2 proteins around the CDR3, the complete variable domain is SQTIHQWPATLVQPVGSPLSLECTVEGTSNPNLYWYRQAAGRGLQLLFYSVGIGQISSEVPQNLSASRPQDRQFILSSKKLLLSDSGFYLCAWSYGQDYGYTFGSGTRLTVV.